Presented here are 3 T cell receptor beta chains from one specimen sequenced in a study of T cell responses to AZD1222 COVID-19 vaccine. Assay: immunoSEQ multiplex PCR; the TCRdb copy retains only in-frame clones and omits some. The sample yields approximately 170,000 clones, around 90% seen once. Sequencing used peripheral blood, obtained 28 days after the second AZD1222 dose. The source of these receptors is an adult who received the AZD1222 COVID-19 vaccine.

In DNA, the CDR3 is TGTGCCTCCAACCTAGCCCCTTATGGCTACACCTTC. It yields the protein CASNLAPYGYTF. The J gene is TRBJ1-2, the V gene TRBV12-3 or TRBV12-4, with D hard to call. Trimming cost V 11 bases and J 5 bases, with 15 bases left between them. CDR3 length equals 12 residues.

The rearrangement uses TRBV11-2 and TRBJ1-2; 10 nucleotides align to TRBD1. The CDR3 sequence is 14 residues long. With V trimmed by 1 base and J by 4 bases, 0 bases remained unmatched. Germline V CDR1 and CDR2: SGHAT, FQNNGV. CDR3 sequence: CASSLGQGAYGYTF. In nucleotides, the CDR3 is TGTGCCAGCAGCTTAGGACAGGGGGCCTATGGCTACACCTTC.

DNA of the CDR3: TGTGCCAGCAGATTAACAGGGAACACTGAAGCTTTCTTT. Translating it yields CASRLTGNTEAFF. This chain connects TRBV6-5 to TRBJ1-1; D is possibly TRBD1 (5 bases). Germline V gene data show CDR1 as MNHEY and CDR2 as SVGAGI. The CDR3 runs to 13 residues. V was cut by 6 bases and J by 1 base, with 9 bases left in between.